One TCR beta chain is described in this entry. The CDR3 extends over 14 amino acids. Trimming cost V 3 bases and J 2 bases, with 9 bases left between them. Germline V gives CDR1 SGHAT, CDR2 FQNNGV. This record comes from a study of blood T cell repertoires in COVID-19. Looking at the study overall: In each case, the material was cDNA or gDNA derived from T cells, B-cell-depleted T cells, or PBMCs.

Sequencing used immunoSEQ multiplex PCR; TCRdb keeps in-frame clones, though not all of them. The table lists under 150,000 clones, about 85% of them singletons. J is TRBJ2-3 and V is TRBV11-2; TRBD1 might be the D (5 bases). The sample taken for sequencing was peripheral blood. The origin of this receptor is a man in his forties or fifties with active or convalescent COVID-19. CDR3 in amino acids: CASSFWGLTDTQYF. The CDR3 DNA reads TGTGCCAGCAGCTTCTGGGGCCTCACAGATACGCAGTATTTT.